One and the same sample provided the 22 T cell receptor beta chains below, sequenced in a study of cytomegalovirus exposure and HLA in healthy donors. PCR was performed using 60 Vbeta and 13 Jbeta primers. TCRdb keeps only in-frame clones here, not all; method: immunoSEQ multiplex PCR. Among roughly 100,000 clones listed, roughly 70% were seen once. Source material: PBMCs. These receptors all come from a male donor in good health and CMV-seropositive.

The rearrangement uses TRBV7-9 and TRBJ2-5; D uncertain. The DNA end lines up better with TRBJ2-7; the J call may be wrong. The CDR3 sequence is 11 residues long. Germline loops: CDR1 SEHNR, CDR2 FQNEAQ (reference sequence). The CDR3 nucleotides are TGTGCCAGCAGCTCACCCTACGAGCAGTACTTC. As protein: CASSSPYEQYF.

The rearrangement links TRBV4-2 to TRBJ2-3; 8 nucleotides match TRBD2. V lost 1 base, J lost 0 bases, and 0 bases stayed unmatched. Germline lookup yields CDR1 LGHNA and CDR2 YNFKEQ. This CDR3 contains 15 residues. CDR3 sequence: CASSQAGGSTDTQYF. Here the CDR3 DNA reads TGTGCCAGCAGCCAAGCGGGGGGGAGCACAGATACGCAGTATTTT.

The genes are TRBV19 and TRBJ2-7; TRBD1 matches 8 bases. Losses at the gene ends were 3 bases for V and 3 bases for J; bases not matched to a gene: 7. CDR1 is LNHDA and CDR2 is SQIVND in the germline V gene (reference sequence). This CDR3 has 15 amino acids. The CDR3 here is CASSIRGRVYYEQYF. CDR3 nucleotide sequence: TGTGCCAGTAGTATCAGGGGGCGTGTGTACTACGAGCAGTACTTC.

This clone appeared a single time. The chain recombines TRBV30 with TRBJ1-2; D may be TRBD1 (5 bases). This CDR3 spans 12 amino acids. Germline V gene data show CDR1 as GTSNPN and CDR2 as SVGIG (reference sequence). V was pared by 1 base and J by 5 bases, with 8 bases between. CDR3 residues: CAWSGGGYGYTF. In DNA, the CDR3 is TGTGCCTGGAGTGGCGGGGGATATGGCTACACCTTC.

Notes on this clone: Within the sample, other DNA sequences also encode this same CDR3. The CDR3 region has the DNA TGTGCCAGCAGCGTGACTAGCGGGAGCTACGAGCAGTACTTC. This gives the protein CASSVTSGSYEQYF. The chain uses TRBV5-4 and TRBJ2-7, with 12 bases identical to TRBD2. The germline V gene has CDR1 SGHNT and CDR2 YYREEE (reference sequence). CDR3 length: 14 amino acids. After removal of 4 bases from V and 3 bases from J, the junction contained 2 bases not matched to a gene.

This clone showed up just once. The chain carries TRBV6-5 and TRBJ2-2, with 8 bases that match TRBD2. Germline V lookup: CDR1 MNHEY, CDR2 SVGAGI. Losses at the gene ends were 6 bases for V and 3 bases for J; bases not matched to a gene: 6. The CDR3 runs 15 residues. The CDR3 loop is CASRPLAEDTGELFF. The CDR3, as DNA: TGTGCCAGCAGGCCACTAGCGGAAGACACCGGGGAGCTGTTTTTT.

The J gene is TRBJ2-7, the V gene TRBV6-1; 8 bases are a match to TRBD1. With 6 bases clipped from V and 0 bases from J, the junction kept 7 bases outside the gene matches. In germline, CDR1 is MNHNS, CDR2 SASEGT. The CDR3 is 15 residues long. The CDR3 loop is CASRSTQGASYEQYF. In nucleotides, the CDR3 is TGTGCCAGCAGGTCTACCCAGGGGGCCTCCTACGAGCAGTACTTC.

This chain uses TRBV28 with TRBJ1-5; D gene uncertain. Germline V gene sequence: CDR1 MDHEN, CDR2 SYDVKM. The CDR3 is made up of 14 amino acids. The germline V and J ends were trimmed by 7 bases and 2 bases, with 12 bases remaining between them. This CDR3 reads CASIREMGNQPQHF. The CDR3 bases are TGTGCCAGCATCCGGGAAATGGGCAATCAGCCCCAGCATTTT.

The CDR3: CASRGPGQGASEQFF. CDR3 nucleotides: TGTGCCAGCAGGGGACCGGGACAGGGGGCCAGTGAGCAGTTCTTC. The rearrangement links TRBV6-6 to TRBJ2-1; 12 bases match TRBD1. Germline values: CDR1 MNHNY, CDR2 SVGAGI (reference sequence). Trimming removed 6 bases from V and 9 bases from J; junction bases left unmatched: 9. The CDR3 sequence is 15 residues long.

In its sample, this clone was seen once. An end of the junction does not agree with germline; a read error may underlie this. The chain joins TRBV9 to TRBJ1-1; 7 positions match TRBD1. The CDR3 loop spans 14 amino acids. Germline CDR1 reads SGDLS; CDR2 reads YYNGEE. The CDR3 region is CASSPSRQGPETFF. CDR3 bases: TGTGCCAGCAGCCCGAGCCGACAGGGCCCTGAAACTTTCTTT.

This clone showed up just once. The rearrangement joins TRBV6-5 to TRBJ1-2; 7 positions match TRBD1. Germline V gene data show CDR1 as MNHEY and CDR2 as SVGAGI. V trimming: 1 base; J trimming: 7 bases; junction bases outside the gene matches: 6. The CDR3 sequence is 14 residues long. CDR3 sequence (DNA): TGTGCCAGCAGTTACTTAGGGGGCGCGAGTGGCTACACCTTC. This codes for CASSYLGGASGYTF.

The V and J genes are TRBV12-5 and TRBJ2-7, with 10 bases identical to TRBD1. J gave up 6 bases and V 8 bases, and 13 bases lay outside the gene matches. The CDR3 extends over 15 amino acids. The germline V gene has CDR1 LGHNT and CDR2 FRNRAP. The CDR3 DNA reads TGTGCTAGTCGCTACCGGGACAGGGGTTTCTCCGAGCAGTACTTC. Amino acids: CASRYRDRGFSEQYF.

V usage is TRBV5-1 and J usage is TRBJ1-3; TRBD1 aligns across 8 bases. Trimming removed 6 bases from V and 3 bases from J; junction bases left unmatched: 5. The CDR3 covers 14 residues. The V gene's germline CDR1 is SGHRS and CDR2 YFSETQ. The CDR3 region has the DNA TGCGCCAGCACCTTCGACAGGGGTGGAAACACCATATATTTT. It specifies CASTFDRGGNTIYF.

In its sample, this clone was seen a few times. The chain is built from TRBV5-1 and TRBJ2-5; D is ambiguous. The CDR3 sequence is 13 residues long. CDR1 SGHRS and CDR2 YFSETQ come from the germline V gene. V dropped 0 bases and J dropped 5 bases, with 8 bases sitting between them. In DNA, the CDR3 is TGCGCCAGCAGCTTGGGCGATGTGGAGACCCAGTACTTC. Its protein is CASSLGDVETQYF.

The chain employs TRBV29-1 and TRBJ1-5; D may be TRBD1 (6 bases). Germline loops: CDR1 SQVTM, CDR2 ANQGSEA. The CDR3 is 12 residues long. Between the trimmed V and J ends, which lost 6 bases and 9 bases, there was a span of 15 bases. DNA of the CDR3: TGCAGCGTGACGACAGGCACCGGGCCCCAGCATTTT. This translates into CSVTTGTGPQHF.

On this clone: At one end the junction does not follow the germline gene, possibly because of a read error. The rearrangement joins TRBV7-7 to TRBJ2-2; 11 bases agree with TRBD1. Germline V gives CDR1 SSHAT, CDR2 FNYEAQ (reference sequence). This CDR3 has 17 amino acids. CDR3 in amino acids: CASSEGQGATQTGELFF. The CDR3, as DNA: TGTGCTAGCAGCGAAGGACAGGGGGCGACGCAGACCGGGGAGCTGTTTTTT.

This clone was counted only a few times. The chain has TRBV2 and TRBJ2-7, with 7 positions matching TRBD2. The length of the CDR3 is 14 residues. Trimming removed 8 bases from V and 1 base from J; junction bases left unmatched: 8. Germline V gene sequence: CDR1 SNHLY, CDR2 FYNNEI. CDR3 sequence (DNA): TGTGCCAGCCGCCTAGCGGAACGTTCCTACGAGCAGTACTTC. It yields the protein CASRLAERSYEQYF.

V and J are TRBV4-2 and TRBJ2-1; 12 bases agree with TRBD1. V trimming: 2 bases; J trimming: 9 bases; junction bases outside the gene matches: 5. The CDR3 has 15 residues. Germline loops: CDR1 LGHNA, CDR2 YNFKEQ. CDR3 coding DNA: TGTGCCAGCAGCCAACCGGGACAGGGGGCAGGTGAGCAGTTCTTC. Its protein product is CASSQPGQGAGEQFF.

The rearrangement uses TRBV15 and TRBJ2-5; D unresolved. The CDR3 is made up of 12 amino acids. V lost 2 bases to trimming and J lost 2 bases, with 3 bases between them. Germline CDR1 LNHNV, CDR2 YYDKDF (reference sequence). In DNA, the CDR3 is TGTGCCACCAGCAGACTACAAGAGACCCAGTACTTC. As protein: CATSRLQETQYF.

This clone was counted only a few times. CDR3 bases: TGTGCCAGCAGCCGAGACAGGGAAGCTTTCTTT. This translates into CASSRDREAFF. This chain uses TRBV6-5 with TRBJ1-1; D might be TRBD1 (6 bases). Germline V gives CDR1 MNHEY, CDR2 SVGAGI. CDR3 length: 11 residues. Trimming shortened V by 6 bases and J by 8 bases, and 10 bases separated the two germline ends.

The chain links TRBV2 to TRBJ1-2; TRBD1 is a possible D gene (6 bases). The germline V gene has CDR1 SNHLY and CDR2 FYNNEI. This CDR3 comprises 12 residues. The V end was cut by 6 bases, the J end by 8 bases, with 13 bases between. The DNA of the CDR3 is TGTGCCAGCAGGGGACAATCGGGCGGCTACACCTTC. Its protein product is CASRGQSGGYTF.

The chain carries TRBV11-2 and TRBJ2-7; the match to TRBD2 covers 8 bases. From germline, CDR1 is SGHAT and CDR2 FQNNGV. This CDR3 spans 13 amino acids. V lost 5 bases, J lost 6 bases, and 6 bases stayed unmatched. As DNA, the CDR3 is TGTGCCAGCAGCCCGACTAGCGCGGGCGAGCAGTACTTC. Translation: CASSPTSAGEQYF.